This paragraph covers one TCR beta chain sequence. The target antigen is unknown. The data originate from a study of vaccination effects on CD4 cells after COVID-19. Sequencing was performed with immunoSEQ multiplex PCR; in TCRdb, only in-frame clones are kept and a portion is missing. The sample shows around 40,000 clones, 65% to 70% of them seen only once. Once cultured for nine to ten days, the cells underwent separation to obtain CD4+ T cells. Germline V gene lookup returns CDR1 SGHDT and CDR2 YYEEEE. CDR3 length: 15 residues. V lost 1 base and J 1 base, leaving 8 bases between the germline ends. The sequenced sample was CD4+ T cells from PBMCs cultured without peptide, obtained before COVID-19 vaccination. The V and J genes are TRBV5-6 and TRBJ2-2, with a possible D match to TRBD1 (5 bases). The receptor's source is a human donor who received a COVID-19 vaccine. CDR3 amino acids: CASSLPGMNTGELFF. The CDR3 DNA follows: TGTGCCAGCAGCTTGCCAGGGATGAACACCGGGGAGCTGTTTTTT.